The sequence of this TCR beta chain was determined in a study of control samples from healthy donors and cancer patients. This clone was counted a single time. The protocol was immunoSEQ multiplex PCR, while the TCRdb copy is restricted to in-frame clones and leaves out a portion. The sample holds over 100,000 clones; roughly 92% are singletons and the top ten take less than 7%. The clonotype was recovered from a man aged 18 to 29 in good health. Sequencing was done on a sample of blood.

The CDR3 region has the DNA TGTGCCAGCAGCAAAGGGACAGCAGGATCACAAGAGACCCAGTACTTC. It yields the protein CASSKGTAGSQETQYF. The chain recombines TRBV7-2 with TRBJ2-5, with 7 bases identical to TRBD1. V shed 5 bases, J shed 2 bases, and the junction held 11 bases outside the gene matches. CDR3 length equals 16 residues. Looked up from germline, CDR1 is SGHTA and CDR2 is FQGNSA.